The 20 T cell receptor beta chains reported below all come from one sample, sequenced in a study of beta chain features in type 1 diabetes (dated by TCRdb to the late 2010s). To prepare the library, the immunoSEQ multiplex PCR assay was applied. All of the isolated RNA was reverse transcribed with the High Capacity cDNA Reverse Transcription Kit, so expressed TCRB transcripts were sequenced. In TCRdb, the immuneACCESS table is reduced to in-frame sequences with V and J assigned. These tables do not hold every clone; where another copy was compared, an unresolved V gene accounts for under half, and the others remain unexplained. A total of roughly 610,000 clones appear in this sample, around 15% of them only once. The top ten hold about 0.097% of the sample. The sequenced sample was naive CD4+ T cells from blood. Sample cell subset or site, as interpreted from the label and publication: true naive CD4+ T cells. These receptors were collected from a man younger than 30 in good health.

This clone was found many times. CDR3 bases: TGTGCCAGCAGCTTACAGGGCACTGAAGCTTTCTTT. Translating gives CASSLQGTEAFF. V usage is TRBV4-2 and J usage is TRBJ1-1, with D perhaps matching TRBD1 (6 bases). V dropped 5 bases and J dropped 4 bases, with 8 bases sitting between them. The CDR3 is 12 amino acids. CDR1 is LGHNA and CDR2 is YNFKEQ in the germline V gene.

This clone was counted a few times. The J gene is TRBJ2-7, the V gene TRBV4-1; the D call may be TRBD1 or TRBD2 (6 bases each). CDR1 and CDR2 from the germline V gene are MGHRA and YSYEKL. The CDR3 length is 14 residues. V lost 0 bases, J lost 6 bases, and 12 bases lay in between. The CDR3 sequence: CASSQDGGHAEQYF. CDR3 in DNA: TGCGCCAGCAGCCAAGATGGGGGGCACGCCGAGCAGTACTTC.

This clone was seen more than once but under ten times. V usage is TRBV19 and J usage is TRBJ2-1; D not resolved. This CDR3 is 12 amino acids long. Trimming took 3 bases from V and 2 from J, leaving 2 bases between them. Looked up from germline, CDR1 is LNHDA and CDR2 is SQIVND (reference sequence). The CDR3, as DNA: TGTGCCAGTAGTATGGCCTACAATGAGCAGTTCTTC. Protein sequence: CASSMAYNEQFF.

In its sample, this clone was seen a few times. A read error may account for a junction end that differs from germline. The chain joins TRBV14 to TRBJ2-7; TRBD1 might be the D (5 bases). CDR1 is SGHDN and CDR2 is FVKESK in the germline V gene. CDR3 length equals 13 residues. CDR3 amino acids: CDLMGQGAHEQYF. CDR3 bases: TGCGACCTCATGGGGCAGGGTGCCCACGAGCAGTACTTC.

This clone has only a few counts. The chain recombines TRBV7-2 with TRBJ1-2; no reliable D call. The CDR3 consists of 15 residues. With 5 bases removed from V and 4 bases from J, the gap between germline ends came to 17 bases. Germline values: CDR1 SGHTA, CDR2 FQGNSA. The CDR3 coding sequence is TGTGCCAGCAGCCCCAATCTGCAGCTCCGCTATGGCTACACCTTC. Translated: CASSPNLQLRYGYTF.

This clone was observed a handful of times. The genes are TRBV5-1 and TRBJ2-7; TRBD2 aligns across 12 bases. Germline lookup yields CDR1 SGHRS and CDR2 YFSETQ. CDR3 length: 14 residues. Trimming cost V 7 bases and J 10 bases; bases outside gene matches: 12. CDR3 amino acids: CASCPGLAGKYQYF. The CDR3 DNA follows: TGCGCCAGCTGCCCGGGACTAGCGGGCAAGTACCAGTACTTC.

This clone was observed a few times. The V call is TRBV7-2, the J call TRBJ1-2; tentative D call: TRBD1 (6 bases). CDR1 and CDR2 (germline): SGHTA, FQGNSA. V was trimmed by 2 bases and J by 6 bases, leaving 22 bases between them. The CDR3 runs 17 residues. The CDR3 coding sequence is TGTGCCAGCAGCTTAAGGACCCGAGGGGGGAGAACTAATGGCTACACCTTC. It codes for CASSLRTRGGRTNGYTF.

This clone was seen a handful of times. The V gene is TRBV10-3, the J gene TRBJ1-2; the match to TRBD1 covers 8 bases. V lost 5 bases, J lost 5 bases, and 4 bases stayed unmatched. This CDR3 comprises 13 residues. Germline lookup yields CDR1 ENHRY and CDR2 SYGVKD. The CDR3 protein is CAISTTGEYGYTF. The DNA of the CDR3 is TGTGCCATCAGTACGACAGGGGAGTATGGCTACACCTTC.

This clone was detected a few times. The CDR3 nucleotides read TGCGCCAGCAGCCCAGCCAAGGGTAGCGGGCCACTCAATGAGCAGTTCTTC. This gives the protein CASSPAKGSGPLNEQFF. The chain joins TRBV4-3 to TRBJ2-1; 7 positions match TRBD2. Germline lookup yields CDR1 LGHNA and CDR2 YSLEER. The V gene end was trimmed by 4 bases and the J gene end by 6 bases; junction bases not matched to a gene: 15. CDR3 length equals 17 residues.

This clone was seen only a few times. V usage is TRBV5-1 and J usage is TRBJ2-2; D is uncertain. The CDR3 is 17 residues long. Trimming removed 6 bases from V and 2 bases from J, with 20 bases in between. CDR1 and CDR2 from the germline V gene are SGHRS and YFSETQ. CDR3 nucleotides: TGCGCCAGCAACCCGAACAGAGAAGCTAGTAACACCGGGGAGCTGTTTTTT. This encodes CASNPNREASNTGELFF.

The chain couples TRBV28 to TRBJ2-1; 7 nucleotides match TRBD1. The CDR3 runs 13 residues. CDR1 and CDR2 from the germline V gene are MDHEN and SYDVKM. The junction had 11 bases not matched to a gene; V was cut back by 6 bases and J by 12 bases. In DNA form, the CDR3 reads TGTGCCAGCAGCCCACCCGGACAGGTAGGGCAGTTCTTC. Residues: CASSPPGQVGQFF.

The chain couples TRBV7-9 to TRBJ1-2; D might be TRBD1 (5 bases). V shed 1 base and J shed 3 bases, with 9 bases lying between them. CDR1 is SEHNR, CDR2 FQNEAQ, per germline (reference sequence). The CDR3 extends over 14 amino acids. The CDR3 DNA follows: TGTGCCAGCAGCTTAGTGCCAGGGTACTATGGCTACACCTTC. Translating it yields CASSLVPGYYGYTF.

The chain joins TRBV4-3 to TRBJ2-7, with D possibly being TRBD1 (6 bases). CDR1 LGHNA and CDR2 YSLEER come from the germline V gene. V was shortened by 2 bases and J by 2 bases, with 22 bases between the two germline ends. The length of the CDR3 is 18 residues. The CDR3 DNA reads TGCGCCAGCAGCCAAAATCCGACTGCAGGGGAGACGACCTACGAGCAGTACTTC. Amino acids: CASSQNPTAGETTYEQYF.

This clone was seen a few times. The V call is TRBV30, the J call TRBJ1-5; D gene unclear. The V end was cut by 3 bases, the J end by 2 bases, with 11 bases between. The CDR3 consists of 14 residues. Germline lookup yields CDR1 GTSNPN and CDR2 SVGIG (reference sequence). CDR3 coding DNA: TGTGCCTGGAGCTTGGGTCGAGGCAATCAGCCCCAGCATTTT. Its translation: CAWSLGRGNQPQHF. The complete variable domain, with remaining parts taken from reference TRBV30 and TRBJ1-5, reads SQTIHQWPATLVQPVGSPLSLECTVEGTSNPNLYWYRQAAGRGLQLLFYSVGIGQISSEVPQNLSASRPQDRQFILSSKKLLLSDSGFYLCAWSLGRGNQPQHFGDGTRLSIL.

The rearrangement joins TRBV6-5 to TRBJ2-2; D is possibly TRBD1 (6 bases). Germline V gene sequence: CDR1 MNHEY, CDR2 SVGAGI. CDR3 size: 15 residues. The V end was cut by 4 bases, the J end by 4 bases, with 13 bases between. This CDR3 reads CASSLGHSPTGELFF. The CDR3 DNA reads TGTGCCAGCAGTTTGGGACATAGTCCCACCGGGGAGCTGTTTTTT.

This clone was counted between two and nine times. V gene TRBV18 combines with J gene TRBJ1-2, with D maybe TRBD1 (6 bases). V lost 5 bases and J 2 bases, leaving 15 bases between the germline ends. Germline V lookup: CDR1 KGHSH, CDR2 LQKENI. The CDR3 contains 15 residues. The CDR3 reads CASSSLIQGNYGYTF. DNA for the CDR3: TGTGCCAGCTCATCATTAATTCAGGGGAACTATGGCTACACCTTC.

This clone was seen only a few times. This same CDR3 is encoded by further DNA sequences in the sample. This chain links TRBV4-3 with TRBJ2-7; 7 bases map to TRBD2. Germline-derived CDR1 and CDR2 are LGHNA and YSLEER. The CDR3 totals 15 residues. V was clipped by 0 bases and J by 3 bases; unmatched bases: 5. The DNA for the CDR3 is TGCGCCAGCAGCCAAGATGGGAGGGGTGGCTACGAGCAGTACTTC. As protein: CASSQDGRGGYEQYF.

The chain joins TRBV7-2 to TRBJ1-1; the match to TRBD1 covers 9 bases. Germline-derived CDR1 and CDR2 are SGHTA and FQGNSA. J lost 0 bases, V lost 5 bases, and 4 bases had no gene match. This CDR3 is 15 amino acids long. The DNA for the CDR3 is TGTGCCAGCAGCAGAACAGGGGGCCTGAACACTGAAGCTTTCTTT. This codes for CASSRTGGLNTEAFF. Variable domain in full (rest from reference TRBV7-2 and TRBJ1-1): GAGVSQSPSNKVTEKGKDVELRCDPISGHTALYWYRQSLGQGLEFLIYFQGNSAPDKSGLPSDRFSAERTGGSVSTLTIQRTQQEDSAVYLCASSRTGGLNTEAFFGQGTRLTVV.

This clone was detected a few times. The chain joins TRBV29-1 to TRBJ2-3; TRBD2 matches at 10 bases. The ends lost 8 bases at V and 4 bases at J; junction bases unmatched: 18. The CDR3 spans 17 residues. CDR1 and CDR2 (germline): SQVTM, ANQGSEA. The CDR3 loop reads CSTQGGLAGAGADTQYF. DNA for the CDR3: TGCAGCACCCAAGGTGGGCTAGCGGGGGCCGGAGCAGATACGCAGTATTTT.

The chain uses TRBV5-1 and TRBJ2-7, with D tentatively TRBD1 (5 bases). V was clipped by 1 base and J by 4 bases, with 15 bases between them. Germline CDR1 SGHRS, CDR2 YFSETQ. CDR3 length equals 15 residues. The CDR3 DNA sequence: TGCGCCAGCAGCTTGAGCCGTACTGACAGTTACGAGCAGTACTTC. Residues: CASSLSRTDSYEQYF.